This TCR beta chain was sequenced during a study of T cell repertoires in cytomegalovirus infection. The wider study: Public TCR beta signatures indicated both CMV infection and matching HLA type.

This clonotype was seen repeatedly, ten times or more. Its cognate antigen is unknown. V was clipped by 2 bases and J by 3 bases; unmatched bases: 6. The CDR3 is 16 residues long. Each CDR3 protein is one row after TCRdb ran MiXCR on the reads. The data show a few hundred thousand distinct CDR3 sequences, with about 15% seen just once and about 45% held by the top ten. Study-level findings and limits: The ex vivo response showed dominance by HLA-C-restricted CMV-specific TCR beta clonotypes.

Sample: CD8+ T cells from PBMCs. The chain uses TRBV12-3 or TRBV12-4 and TRBJ1-2; 10 nucleotides agree with TRBD1. This clonotype was obtained from a human donor in good health (CMV status not recorded). Some clones in this sample may be carry-over from other donors' samples. CDR3 protein: CASSLTAGQGHYGYTF. In DNA form, the CDR3 reads TGTGCCAGCAGTTTAACTGCGGGACAGGGGCACTATGGCTACACCTTC.